A selection of T cell receptor beta chains follows, all from one sample in a study of shared clonotypes between healthy human individuals. Clones were read by immunoSEQ multiplex PCR, and TCRdb kept only the in-frame ones, dropping some. The repertoire holds millions of clones, over 85% seen once, with 0.39% in the top ten. The sequencing input was naive CD4+ T cells from PBMCs. These receptors originate from a man aged 18 to 29 in good health. Some clones in this sample may be carry-over from other donors' samples. Both conserved end residues are part of each CDR3. The order of the fields is J gene, D gene, V gene, clone size, CDR3 DNA, CDR3 protein. D genes are given only for firm matches. The size field is filled for only some rows; it gives once, few, many or a size class.

TRBJ2-3,NA,TRBV7-2,NA,TGTGCCAGCAGCCCCGAGTCCTGGCGTGGCGCAGATACGCAGTATTTT,CASSPESWRGADTQYF
TRBJ1-3,NA,TRBV5-1,NA,TGCGCCAGCACCCAGGACAGCTCTGGAAACACCATATATTTT,CASTQDSSGNTIYF
TRBJ2-5,TRBD2,TRBV5-8,NA,TGTGCCAGCAGCAGGGGACTAGCGGGAGGGCCCCAAGAGACCCAGTACTTC,CASSRGLAGGPQETQYF
TRBJ1-1,NA,TRBV28,NA,TGTGCCAGCAGTCTCGCGGGGTTGACTGAAGCTTTCTTT,CASSLAGLTEAFF
TRBJ1-1,TRBD1,TRBV14,NA,TGTGCCAGCAGCCAATGGGAGGGGGCGGCGGACACTGAAGCTTTCTTT,CASSQWEGAADTEAFF
TRBJ2-1,NA,TRBV28,NA,TGTGCCAGCAGTTTAAACTACAATGAGCAGTTCTTC,CASSLNYNEQFF
TRBJ2-7,NA,TRBV11-1,NA,TGTGCCAGCAGTCCCCGTGGTAGCGGTAGTTCCTACGAGCAGTACTTC,CASSPRGSGSSYEQYF
TRBJ2-7,TRBD1,TRBV27,NA,TGTGCCAGCAGAACGGGACAGGGATACGAGCAGTACTTC,CASRTGQGYEQYF
TRBJ2-1,TRBD2,TRBV9,NA,TGTGCCAGCAGCGCCGGGACTAGCGGATACAATGAGCAGTTCTTC,CASSAGTSGYNEQFF
TRBJ1-2,TRBD1,TRBV5-1,NA,TGCGCCAGCAGCTCAAGCTTACGACAGGGGGATAACTATGGCTACACCTTC,CASSSSLRQGDNYGYTF
TRBJ2-2,NA,TRBV19,NA,TGTGCCAGTAGTGCATCAGGGACCGGGGAGCTGTTTTTT,CASSASGTGELFF
TRBJ2-7,NA,TRBV5-4,NA,TGTGCCAGCAGCTTGGTGGGAGTTGAATACGAGCAGTACTTC,CASSLVGVEYEQYF
TRBJ1-1,TRBD1,TRBV5-4,NA,TGTGCCAGCAGCTCATTGAGAATCAAACAGGGGAGGAACACTGAAGCTTTCTTT,CASSSLRIKQGRNTEAFF
TRBJ2-7,TRBD2,TRBV5-1,NA,TGCGCCAGCAGCGGCCACCCCCTAGCGGGAGAAAGCGAGCAGTACTTC,CASSGHPLAGESEQYF
TRBJ2-4,NA,TRBV25-1,NA,TGTGCCAGCAGTGAATCGGGGCGAGCTAACATTCAGTACTTC,CASSESGRANIQYF
TRBJ2-1,NA,TRBV28,NA,TGTGCCAGCACCCCGGACAGCTACAATGAGCAGTTCTTC,CASTPDSYNEQFF
TRBJ1-1,NA,TRBV7-3,NA,TGTGCCAGCAGCTTGTTGACAGCCGGTTTCACTGAAGCTTTCTTT,CASSLLTAGFTEAFF
TRBJ2-3,TRBD1,TRBV11-3,once,TGTGCCAGCAGCCCCGGACAGGGCACAGATACGCAGTATTTT,CASSPGQGTDTQYF
TRBJ1-5,TRBD1,TRBV19,NA,TGTGCCAGTTGCGGACAGGGAAATTTTTTTCAGCCCCAGCATTTT,CASCGQGNFFQPQHF
TRBJ2-7,NA,TRBV29-1,NA,TGCAGCGTTGTTTCCGGGGAAACTTACGAGCAGTACTTC,CSVVSGETYEQYF
TRBJ2-1,NA,TRBV6-5,NA,TGTGCCACTATATTCCCGCATAACAATGAGCAGTTCTTC,CATIFPHNNEQFF
TRBJ2-1,NA,TRBV5-1,NA,TGCGCCAGCAGCTCAAGCGGCAACTCCTACAATGAGCAGTTCTTC,CASSSSGNSYNEQFF
TRBJ1-4,NA,TRBV5-1,NA,TGCGCCAGCAGCCAAAACAGGCAACAAGGTGAAAAACTGTTTTTT,CASSQNRQQGEKLFF
TRBJ1-1,NA,TRBV5-5,NA,TGTGCCAGCAGCACAAGACCCACAGAGAACACTGAAGCTTTCTTT,CASSTRPTENTEAFF
TRBJ2-1,TRBD2,TRBV30,NA,TGTGCCTGGGGCGGGGGGAATGAGCAGTTCTTC,CAWGGGNEQFF
TRBJ1-2,TRBD1,TRBV7-6,NA,TGTGCCAGCAGCCCCTCGCCAAGCAGGGGGCTCAACTATGGCTACACCTTC,CASSPSPSRGLNYGYTF
TRBJ2-7,NA,TRBV21-1,NA,TGTGCCAGCAGGGACAGGGGATACGAGCAGTACTTC,CASRDRGYEQYF
TRBJ2-3,NA,TRBV18,NA,TGTGCCAGCTCACCCGGGACAGATACGCAGTATTTT,CASSPGTDTQYF
TRBJ2-7,TRBD2,TRBV6-5,NA,TGTGCCAGCAGGAGCGGGAGTGACGAGCAGTACTTC,CASRSGSDEQYF
TRBJ2-5,NA,TRBV6-6,NA,TGTGCCAGCAGTTACTCGGGGGCGGGACAAGAGACCCAGTACTTC,CASSYSGAGQETQYF
TRBJ2-1,NA,TRBV12-5,NA,TGTGCTAGTGGTTTGACCCGGACGGGGCCTCGCTCCTACAATGAGCAGTTCTTC,CASGLTRTGPRSYNEQFF
TRBJ2-7,TRBD2,TRBV5-1,NA,TGCGCCAGCAGGACTAGCGGGACTTGGGAGCAGTACTTC,CASRTSGTWEQYF
TRBJ1-1,NA,TRBV29-1,NA,TGCAGCGCCAAAACAGGGAACACTGAAGCTTTCTTT,CSAKTGNTEAFF
TRBJ1-1,NA,TRBV29-1,few,TGCAGCGTTGAAGTAGGAATGAACACTGAAGCTTTCTTT,CSVEVGMNTEAFF
TRBJ2-7,NA,TRBV5-6,NA,TGTGCCAGCAGCTTGGCCACAGGACGCAGCTCCTACGAGCAGTACTTC,CASSLATGRSSYEQYF
TRBJ1-5,NA,TRBV6-5,NA,TGTGCCAGCACCATGGATCAAGGGCGCAATCAGCCCCAGCATTTT,CASTMDQGRNQPQHF
TRBJ2-1,TRBD2,TRBV7-8,NA,TGTGCCAGCAGCCCGTTGACGGGACTAGCGGGATTCGTGTCATACAATGAGCAGTTCTTC,CASSPLTGLAGFVSYNEQFF
TRBJ2-1,NA,TRBV27,NA,TGTGCCAGCAGGTTGTACACCGGCGGTCCGCAGTTCTTC,CASRLYTGGPQFF
TRBJ1-5,NA,TRBV30,NA,TGTGCCTGGACTCAACCCGGGAAGCCCCAGCATTTT,CAWTQPGKPQHF
TRBJ2-2,NA,TRBV4-2,NA,TGTGCCAGCAGCAAAGCGGTCGGGGAGAATAACACCGGGGAGCTGTTTTTT,CASSKAVGENNTGELFF
TRBJ2-2,TRBD2,TRBV11-3,NA,TGTGCCAGCAGCCCCGGTCTAGCGGGAGGGCCACACGGGGAGCTGTTTTTT,CASSPGLAGGPHGELFF
TRBJ2-1,TRBD2,TRBV11-3,NA,TGTGCCAGCAGCTCCGGACTAGCGGGAGTGTTTGAGCAGTTCTTC,CASSSGLAGVFEQFF
TRBJ2-7,TRBD1,TRBV5-1,NA,TGCGCCAGCAGCTTGGTGCCAGGGGGCTACGAGCAGTACTTC,CASSLVPGGYEQYF
TRBJ1-3,NA,TRBV5-1,once,TGCGCCAGCAGCTTGGCGGCAGGGGTAAACACCATATATTTT,CASSLAAGVNTIYF
TRBJ2-7,TRBD1,TRBV7-9,NA,TGTGCCAGCAGCATCGGGACAGGGTCCTACGAGCAGTACTTC,CASSIGTGSYEQYF
TRBJ2-2,NA,TRBV28,NA,TGTGCCAGCCTTTCGGACTCAAACACCGGGGAGCTGTTTTTT,CASLSDSNTGELFF
TRBJ2-2,NA,TRBV7-9,NA,TGTGCCAGCAGCTTACGTTTTAATTCACTCACCGGGGAGCTGTTTTTT,CASSLRFNSLTGELFF
TRBJ2-2,TRBD2,TRBV4-2,NA,TGTGCCAGCAGCCAAGAGTCCGCGGGAGGGCACCGGGAGCTGTTTTTT,CASSQESAGGHRELFF
TRBJ2-7,TRBD2,TRBV5-4,NA,TGTGCCAGCAGCTCGGGGGGACTAGCGGGAGACGAGCAGTACTTC,CASSSGGLAGDEQYF
TRBJ2-1,NA,TRBV29-1,NA,TGCAGCGTTGAACACGGGAGAGGCTCCTACAATGAGCAGTTCTTC,CSVEHGRGSYNEQFF